This T cell receptor (beta chain) was sequenced during a study of blood T cell repertoires in COVID-19. Original handling: Reference gene primer amplification in the assay estimated nucleated cell counts. TCRdb's table, derived via immunoSEQ multiplex PCR, lists solely in-frame clones and lacks some. The V and J calls and clone size come from that table; D and trimming were worked out from the DNA. The sample contains around 150,000 clones, over 70% of which appear only once. Residents of approximately 25 US areas, aged roughly 18 to 89 years, made up the participants. Participant-reported clinical history was the basis for cohort assignment. Cohort 3 recovered donors had two negative PCRs, clearance, or symptom resolution. V lost 0 bases, J lost 4 bases, and 10 bases stayed unmatched. The CDR3 covers 17 residues. Looked up from germline, CDR1 is LNHNV and CDR2 is YYDKDF (reference sequence).

The receptor was isolated from a woman aged 60-70 years who had recovered from COVID-19. Sequencing was carried out using PBMCs or T cells enriched from blood (not recorded which). This sequence joins TRBV15 and TRBJ1-1, with 8 bases matching TRBD1. CDR3 in amino acids: CATSRDTMDRAGTEAFF. The CDR3 bases are TGTGCCACCAGCAGAGATACGATGGACAGGGCCGGCACTGAAGCTTTCTTT.